Presented here are 19 T cell receptor beta chains from one specimen sequenced in a study of cytomegalovirus exposure and HLA in healthy donors. Primers included in the PCR were 60 Vbeta and 13 Jbeta primers. TCRdb keeps only in-frame clones here, not all; method: immunoSEQ multiplex PCR. Among over 150,000 clones listed, about 79% were seen once. Sequenced material: PBMCs. The receptors stem from a girl aged 2 to 10 in good health and CMV-seropositive.

The rearrangement links TRBV6-5 to TRBJ2-7, with 9 nucleotides matching TRBD1. The V gene's germline CDR1 is MNHEY and CDR2 SVGAGI. V shed 7 bases, J shed 4 bases, and the junction held 5 bases outside the gene matches. The length of the CDR3 is 13 residues. CDR3 loop: CASTRQGGYEQYF. CDR3 bases: TGTGCCAGCACACGACAGGGGGGGTACGAGCAGTACTTC.

The chain has TRBV6-1 and TRBJ1-2; D is ambiguous. The V end was cut by 3 bases, the J end by 8 bases, with 19 bases between. CDR3 length equals 15 residues. Per the germline V gene, CDR1 is MNHNS and CDR2 is SASEGT. As DNA, the CDR3 is TGTGCCAGCAGTGATCCCGTGGAGGGATTTAGAGGCTACACCTTC. Translation gives CASSDPVEGFRGYTF.

Concerning this clone itself: An end of the junction differs from the germline gene, which may be a read error. This chain connects TRBV9 to TRBJ1-2, with D maybe TRBD1 (5 bases). CDR1 is SGDLS and CDR2 is YYNGEE in the germline V gene. The CDR3 has 15 residues. The DNA for the CDR3 is TGTGCCAGTAGCGTAGCGAATCGGGGGAACTATGGCTACACCTTC. It is translated as CASSVANRGNYGYTF.

This clone turned up a few times. The rearrangement links TRBV5-1 to TRBJ1-5; D gene uncertain. Germline assignment: CDR1 SGHRS and CDR2 YFSETQ. V was clipped by 4 bases and J by 9 bases, with 14 bases between them. This CDR3 has 13 amino acids. CDR3 in amino acids: CASSAILQRPQHF. The CDR3 DNA reads as TGCGCCAGCAGCGCAATATTACAGAGGCCCCAGCATTTT.

The chain recombines TRBV19 with TRBJ1-2; TRBD1 is a possible D gene (5 bases). This CDR3 spans 13 amino acids. Germline CDR1 and CDR2: LNHDA and SQIVND (reference sequence). Trimming removed 8 bases from V and 5 bases from J, with 15 bases in between. The CDR3 bases are TGTGCCAGTTCTGTCGATGGGACTTATGGCTACACCTTC. As protein: CASSVDGTYGYTF.

The chain carries TRBV5-1 and TRBJ2-1; D remains unclear. The CDR3 consists of 17 residues. Germline lookup yields CDR1 SGHRS and CDR2 YFSETQ. Trimming took off 1 base at V and 6 bases at J, with 20 bases between the two ends. The CDR3 region is CASSLRRSRISSNEQFF. CDR3 in DNA: TGCGCCAGCAGCTTGAGGCGGTCACGGATTTCTAGCAATGAGCAGTTCTTC.

CDR3 DNA sequence: TGTGCCAGCAGCTTAGTTTTTACGGGGGACTTTAACACTGAAGCTTTCTTT. As protein: CASSLVFTGDFNTEAFF. V and J are TRBV7-8 and TRBJ1-1; TRBD1 is a possible D gene (5 bases). V was cut by 1 base and J by 2 bases, with 17 bases left in between. Germline assignment: CDR1 SGHVS and CDR2 FQNEAQ. The CDR3 loop spans 17 amino acids. Complete variable domain (other parts from reference TRBV7-8 and TRBJ1-1): GAGVSQSPRYKVAKRGQDVALRCDPISGHVSLFWYQQALGQGPEFLTYFQNEAQLDKSGLPSDRFFAERPEGSVSTLKIQRTQQEDSAVYLCASSLVFTGDFNTEAFFGQGTRLTVV.

This chain links TRBV5-1 with TRBJ2-1, with a weak D call TRBD1 (6 bases). Between the trimmed V and J ends, which lost 7 bases and 3 bases, there was a span of 11 bases. CDR3 length: 13 residues. CDR1 SGHRS and CDR2 YFSETQ come from the germline V gene. Here the CDR3 reads CASSQDSYNEQFF. CDR3 nucleotide sequence: TGCGCCAGCTCCCAGGACAGCTACAATGAGCAGTTCTTC.

The chain joins TRBV15 to TRBJ1-2; TRBD1 might be the D (5 bases). The V and J ends lost 0 bases and 8 bases respectively, with 10 bases between them. The CDR3 has 13 amino acids. Looked up from germline, CDR1 is LNHNV and CDR2 is YYDKDF (reference sequence). CDR3 coding DNA: TGTGCCACCAGCAGAGAGACAGCGTCCGGCTACACCTTC. This sequence encodes CATSRETASGYTF.

This CDR3 is CASSHNSNQPQHF. The CDR3 DNA follows: TGTGCCAGCAGCCACAATAGCAATCAGCCCCAGCATTTT. V usage is TRBV25-1 and J usage is TRBJ1-5; D remains ambiguous. Between the trimmed V and J ends, which lost 6 bases and 0 bases, there was a span of 6 bases. The CDR3 contains 13 residues. Germline V gene data show CDR1 as MGHDK and CDR2 as SYGVNS. Filled out from reference TRBV25-1 and TRBJ1-5, the complete variable domain reads EADIYQTPRYLVIGTGKKITLECSQTMGHDKMYWYQQDPGMELHLIHYSYGVNSTEKGDLSSESTVSRIRTEHFPLTLESARPSHTSQYLCASSHNSNQPQHFGDGTRLSIL.

The gene calls are TRBV18 and TRBJ1-1; 8 bases match TRBD1. V was clipped by 4 bases and J by 0 bases; unmatched bases: 7. There are 16 residues in the CDR3. From germline, CDR1 is KGHSH and CDR2 LQKENI. CDR3 DNA: TGTGCCAGCTCACTGCCGGGACAGGTCATGAACACTGAAGCTTTCTTT. Translation gives CASSLPGQVMNTEAFF.

The chain has TRBV5-8 and TRBJ1-1; 9 nucleotides match TRBD1. V shed 6 bases and J 7 bases; nucleotides not matched to a gene: 10. The CDR3 runs 14 residues. CDR1 SGHTS and CDR2 YDEGEE come from the germline V gene. CDR3 sequence: CASTNAGTGNEAFF. The CDR3 DNA is TGTGCCAGCACCAATGCCGGGACAGGGAATGAAGCTTTCTTT.

A few counts support this clone. The V gene is TRBV4-1, the J gene TRBJ2-7; 7 bases are shared with TRBD1. The J segment lost 0 bases and the V segment lost 4 bases, leaving 9 bases of the junction unmatched. CDR1 is MGHRA and CDR2 is YSYEKL in the germline V gene. This CDR3 region has 16 residues. CDR3 bases: TGCGCCAGCAGCCTCGTCGGGACAGCCTTCTCCTACGAGCAGTACTTC. Encoded protein: CASSLVGTAFSYEQYF.

The count of this clone is one. J is TRBJ2-5 and V is TRBV12-5; TRBD2 matches at 8 bases. TRBJ2-7 matches the DNA end more closely, so the J call is doubtful. The CDR3 sequence is 15 residues long. The germline CDR1 and CDR2 sequences are LGHNT and FRNRAP. The CDR3 DNA sequence: TGTGCTAGTGCCCTACTCCCGGGACTAGCCTACGAGCAGTACTTC. Encoded protein: CASALLPGLAYEQYF.

V gene TRBV5-6 combines with J gene TRBJ2-1, with TRBD2 identical over 9 bases. Trimming took 5 bases from V and 2 from J; bases not matched to a gene: 5. Germline CDR1 SGHDT, CDR2 YYEEEE. The CDR3 loop spans 15 amino acids. The CDR3, as DNA: TGTGCCAGCAGTTTCGGGACTAGCCCCTACAATGAGCAGTTCTTC. This encodes CASSFGTSPYNEQFF.

The chain couples TRBV2 to TRBJ1-5; D perhaps matches TRBD1 (6 bases). CDR1 and CDR2 (germline): SNHLY, FYNNEI. V lost 3 bases, J lost 13 bases, and 10 bases lay in between. The CDR3 consists of 11 residues. Here the CDR3 DNA reads TGTGCCAGCAGTGACACAGGGTATCAGCATTTT. It yields the protein CASSDTGYQHF.

This clone was counted a single time. The chain couples TRBV4-1 to TRBJ2-7, with 9 positions matching TRBD2. V gave up 1 base and J gave up 2 bases; unmatched junction bases: 3. The CDR3 length is 15 residues. Per germline, CDR1 MGHRA and CDR2 YSYEKL. For the CDR3, the DNA is TGCGCCAGCAGCCAAGGAGGCGGGAGGGCCTACGAGCAGTACTTC. Translation: CASSQGGGRAYEQYF.

This sequence joins TRBV6-1 and TRBJ2-1; possible D gene TRBD1, 6 bases. The V end lost 3 bases, the J end lost 5 bases, and 26 bases lay between the germline ends. CDR3 length: 19 amino acids. Per the germline V gene, CDR1 is MNHNS and CDR2 is SASEGT. The CDR3 region has the DNA TGTGCCAGCAGTGACGGGTGGGGCAGGGGACCCACTAGGGACAATGAGCAGTTCTTC. Encoded protein: CASSDGWGRGPTRDNEQFF.

V and J are TRBV19 and TRBJ1-3; 7 bases match TRBD1. Germline-derived CDR1 and CDR2 are LNHDA and SQIVND (reference sequence). Trimming took 7 bases from V and 5 from J; bases not matched to a gene: 14. This CDR3 is built from 16 residues. CDR3 in amino acids: CASTSTGPEWRNTIYF. The CDR3 DNA sequence: TGTGCCAGTACCTCGACAGGGCCGGAATGGAGAAACACCATATATTTT.